This T cell receptor (beta chain) was recorded in a study of cytomegalovirus exposure and HLA in healthy donors. Study observations and caveats: While the bulk of TCR sequences proved rare, some public TCRs turned up in many donors.

Worth noting for this clone: Its target is not known.

Germline V gives CDR1 LNHDA, CDR2 SQIVND (reference sequence). Between the trimmed V and J ends, which lost 8 bases and 6 bases, there was a span of 7 bases. The CDR3 extends over 10 amino acids. Donors were drawn from the approximately 120-subject validation cohort, separate from the approximately 670-subject first cohort. Using immunoSEQ multiplex PCR, the repertoire was profiled, and TCRdb retains in-frame clones only, with some absent. The data hold 150,000 to 200,000 clones, with roughly 81% observed a single time. This receptor was taken from a woman aged 25-40 years in good health and CMV-seronegative. This chain uses TRBV19 with TRBJ1-2; D unclear. Sequencing used PBMCs. The CDR3 DNA reads as TGTGCCAGTGGCCTCAATGGCTACACCTTC. Residues: CASGLNGYTF.